This note documents a single T cell receptor (beta chain) sequence. Its target is unknown. These data come from a study of post-analysis software for immune sequencing data. Regarding the study as a whole: Controls had lower frequencies than patients of 4 or 5 TRBV segments, which included TRBV5-6, TRBV5-1 and TRBV20-1. Under the F measure, samples that were prepared in one batch clustered strongly together. Diversity measured as normalized Chao1 was significantly lower in multiple sclerosis patients than in controls.

Trimming removed 4 bases from V and 7 bases from J; junction bases left unmatched: 8. The CDR3 runs 15 residues. Germline CDR1 is SGHRS and CDR2 is YFSETQ. Prepared libraries of TCR beta cDNA carried unique molecular identifiers. T cells, about 0.95 to 10 million of them, yielded 500,000 to 600,000 cDNA molecules. MiXCR was run by TCRdb on the PCR reads, yielding one entry per CDR3 protein. This repertoire shows hundreds of thousands of distinct CDR3 sequences, 30% found once; its top ten account for around 0.56%. Specimen: blood. The rearrangement uses TRBV5-1 and TRBJ2-1, with 10 bases lining up with TRBD1. This TCR was sampled from a girl aged 5-17 years with multiple sclerosis. This CDR3 is CASSTAGTGVNEQFF. In DNA form, the CDR3 reads TGCGCCAGCAGCACCGCCGGGACAGGGGTAAATGAGCAGTTCTTC.